Listed below are T cell receptor beta chains from one sample, sequenced in a study of blood T cells in healthy people across ages. Each CDR3 protein gets one entry after TCRdb re-called the 5' RACE reads with MiXCR. The table shows over 1.5 million distinct CDR3 sequences, with around half occurring only once. The sample was blood. These receptors were collected from a middle-aged woman in good health. The CDR3 runs from the conserved cysteine through the conserved F or W. Fields, in order: clone size, D gene, J gene, V gene, CDR3 protein, CDR3 DNA. D genes are given only for firm matches. Only some rows state a clone size, as once, few, many or a class for expanded clones.

abundance: .; d_gene: .; j_gene: TRBJ2-3; v_gene: TRBV9; CDR3aa: CASSGTLARTDTQYF; CDR3nt: TGTGCCAGCAGCGGGACGCTAGCTCGTACAGATACGCAGTATTTT
abundance: .; d_gene: TRBD1; j_gene: TRBJ1-5; v_gene: TRBV20-1; CDR3aa: CSAQQGLGNQPQHF; CDR3nt: TGCAGTGCTCAACAGGGGCTCGGCAATCAGCCCCAGCATTTT
abundance: few; d_gene: TRBD1; j_gene: TRBJ1-2; v_gene: TRBV12-3/TRBV12-4; CDR3aa: CASRDYHPGTGGSYGYTF; CDR3nt: TGTGCCAGCAGGGATTACCACCCGGGGACAGGGGGCAGCTATGGCTACACCTTC
abundance: few; d_gene: .; j_gene: TRBJ2-7; v_gene: TRBV29-1; CDR3aa: CSVVSGGAFYEQYF; CDR3nt: TGCAGCGTTGTATCGGGGGGCGCATTCTACGAGCAGTACTTC
abundance: .; d_gene: TRBD2; j_gene: TRBJ2-3; v_gene: TRBV20-1; CDR3aa: CSAQALAGTTDTQYF; CDR3nt: TGCAGTGCCCAGGCACTAGCGGGGACCACAGATACGCAGTATTTT
abundance: .; d_gene: .; j_gene: TRBJ2-1; v_gene: TRBV13; CDR3aa: CASSPPNRIGSYNEQFF; CDR3nt: TGTGCCAGCAGCCCGCCAAATAGGATCGGCTCCTACAATGAGCAGTTCTTC
abundance: .; d_gene: TRBD2; j_gene: TRBJ2-1; v_gene: TRBV4-2; CDR3aa: CASSQDIGLAGANEQFF; CDR3nt: TGTGCCAGCAGCCAAGATATCGGACTAGCGGGGGCCAATGAGCAGTTCTTC
abundance: once; d_gene: .; j_gene: TRBJ1-6; v_gene: TRBV6-5; CDR3aa: CASSFQTTGFSPLHF; CDR3nt: TGTGCCAGCAGTTTCCAGACTACAGGGTTTTCACCCCTCCACTTT
abundance: .; d_gene: .; j_gene: TRBJ1-1; v_gene: TRBV11-1; CDR3aa: CASSLGPSQAFF; CDR3nt: TGTGCCAGCAGCCTAGGCCCTTCACAAGCTTTCTTT
abundance: .; d_gene: TRBD1; j_gene: TRBJ2-3; v_gene: TRBV10-1; CDR3aa: CASSDGRTGSTDTQYF; CDR3nt: TGCGCCAGCAGTGACGGGCGGACAGGGTCCACAGATACGCAGTATTTT
abundance: .; d_gene: TRBD2; j_gene: TRBJ2-2; v_gene: TRBV7-8; CDR3aa: CASSPRGGPNTGELFF; CDR3nt: TGTGCCAGCAGCCCTCGGGGGGGGCCGAACACCGGGGAGCTGTTTTTT
abundance: .; d_gene: TRBD1; j_gene: TRBJ2-1; v_gene: TRBV6-5; CDR3aa: CASSWTGGEQFF; CDR3nt: TGTGCCAGCAGTTGGACAGGGGGCGAGCAGTTCTTC
abundance: few; d_gene: .; j_gene: TRBJ1-1; v_gene: TRBV20-1; CDR3aa: CSAIPLKRGTEAFF; CDR3nt: TGCAGTGCAATACCCCTCAAGAGGGGCACTGAAGCTTTCTTT
abundance: .; d_gene: .; j_gene: TRBJ2-2; v_gene: TRBV5-1; CDR3aa: CASSWRDLTEGPGELFF; CDR3nt: TGCGCCAGCAGCTGGAGGGATTTGACAGAGGGGCCCGGGGAGCTGTTTTTT
abundance: .; d_gene: .; j_gene: TRBJ2-5; v_gene: TRBV6-2/TRBV6-3; CDR3aa: CASSYRHDRPQETQYF; CDR3nt: TGTGCCAGCAGTTATCGCCATGACAGGCCTCAAGAGACCCAGTACTTC
abundance: .; d_gene: .; j_gene: TRBJ2-1; v_gene: TRBV7-2; CDR3aa: CASSLIMRGGGDEQFF; CDR3nt: TGTGCCAGCAGCTTAATAATGAGGGGGGGCGGCGATGAGCAGTTCTTC
abundance: .; d_gene: .; j_gene: TRBJ2-7; v_gene: TRBV28; CDR3aa: CASSPPRTNYEQYF; CDR3nt: TGTGCCAGCAGTCCCCCCAGGACCAATTACGAGCAGTACTTC
abundance: few; d_gene: TRBD1; j_gene: TRBJ2-5; v_gene: TRBV12-3/TRBV12-4; CDR3aa: CASSSGTGGYQETQYF; CDR3nt: TGTGCCAGCAGTTCTGGGACAGGGGGGTACCAAGAGACCCAGTACTTC
abundance: .; d_gene: .; j_gene: TRBJ2-2; v_gene: TRBV14; CDR3aa: CASSQTSSGANTGELFF; CDR3nt: TGTGCCAGCAGCCAAACGAGTAGCGGCGCGAACACCGGGGAGCTGTTTTTT
abundance: .; d_gene: .; j_gene: TRBJ2-5; v_gene: TRBV4-1; CDR3aa: CASSQDAFLGNEQYF; CDR3nt: TGCGCCAGCAGCCAAGATGCGTTCCTGGGCAATGAGCAGTACTTC
abundance: few; d_gene: .; j_gene: TRBJ2-7; v_gene: TRBV10-3; CDR3aa: CAIGPRTYEQYF; CDR3nt: TGTGCCATCGGCCCACGTACCTACGAGCAGTACTTC
abundance: .; d_gene: .; j_gene: TRBJ2-1; v_gene: TRBV20-1; CDR3aa: CSARKLAEQFF; CDR3nt: TGCAGTGCCAGAAAGTTAGCTGAGCAGTTCTTC
abundance: .; d_gene: .; j_gene: TRBJ1-2; v_gene: TRBV29-1; CDR3aa: CSVDKRRTNYLGNYGYTF; CDR3nt: TGCAGCGTTGATAAGCGTCGAACAAACTATCTGGGGAACTATGGCTACACCTTC
abundance: .; d_gene: .; j_gene: TRBJ2-1; v_gene: TRBV29-1; CDR3aa: CSVEGRDSYNEQFF; CDR3nt: TGCAGCGTTGAGGGCAGGGATTCCTACAATGAGCAGTTCTTC
abundance: .; d_gene: .; j_gene: TRBJ1-2; v_gene: TRBV3-1; CDR3aa: CASSQGRRGDRYGYTF; CDR3nt: TGTGCCAGCAGCCAAGGAAGGAGGGGCGATAGATATGGCTACACCTTC
abundance: .; d_gene: .; j_gene: TRBJ1-1; v_gene: TRBV7-2; CDR3aa: CASSPRSRNTEAFF; CDR3nt: TGTGCCAGCAGCCCCCGGAGTAGGAACACTGAAGCTTTCTTT
abundance: .; d_gene: .; j_gene: TRBJ2-3; v_gene: TRBV2; CDR3aa: CASMGSYTQYF; CDR3nt: TGTGCCAGCATGGGGAGCTATACGCAGTATTTT
abundance: few; d_gene: TRBD2; j_gene: TRBJ2-7; v_gene: TRBV14; CDR3aa: CASSQGGGLDEQYF; CDR3nt: TGTGCCAGCAGCCAAGGAGGGGGACTAGACGAGCAGTACTTC
abundance: once; d_gene: .; j_gene: TRBJ2-1; v_gene: TRBV2; CDR3aa: CASSGLGDEQFF; CDR3nt: TGTGCCAGCAGTGGACTTGGAGATGAGCAGTTCTTC
abundance: .; d_gene: TRBD2; j_gene: TRBJ2-1; v_gene: TRBV7-3; CDR3aa: CASSILAGGPDEQFF; CDR3nt: TGTGCCAGCAGCATCTTAGCGGGGGGGCCGGATGAGCAGTTCTTC
abundance: .; d_gene: .; j_gene: TRBJ1-2; v_gene: TRBV5-1; CDR3aa: CASSQGGTQDIYGYTF; CDR3nt: TGCGCCAGCAGCCAGGGCGGGACACAGGACATCTATGGCTACACCTTC
abundance: .; d_gene: TRBD2; j_gene: TRBJ2-3; v_gene: TRBV7-7; CDR3aa: CASSPYPRTSGTDTQYF; CDR3nt: TGTGCCAGCAGCCCCTACCCCCGGACTAGCGGAACAGATACGCAGTATTTT
abundance: many; d_gene: .; j_gene: TRBJ2-5; v_gene: TRBV13; CDR3aa: CASSSGTAKETQYF; CDR3nt: TGTGCCAGCAGCTCCGGGACCGCCAAAGAGACCCAGTACTTC